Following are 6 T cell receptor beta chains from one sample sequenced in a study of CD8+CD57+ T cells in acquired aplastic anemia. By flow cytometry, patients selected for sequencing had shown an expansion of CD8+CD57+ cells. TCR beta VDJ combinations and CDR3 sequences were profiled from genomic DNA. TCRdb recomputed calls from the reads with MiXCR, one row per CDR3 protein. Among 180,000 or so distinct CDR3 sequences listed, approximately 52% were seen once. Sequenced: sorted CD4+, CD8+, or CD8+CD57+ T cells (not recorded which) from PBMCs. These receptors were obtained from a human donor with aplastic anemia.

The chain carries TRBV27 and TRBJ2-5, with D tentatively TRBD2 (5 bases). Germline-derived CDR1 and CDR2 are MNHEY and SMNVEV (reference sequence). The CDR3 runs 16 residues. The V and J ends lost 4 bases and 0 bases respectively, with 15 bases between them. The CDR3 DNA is TGTGCCAGCAGTTCCAGCGGTCAAACGTACCAAGAGACCCAGTACTTC. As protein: CASSSSGQTYQETQYF.

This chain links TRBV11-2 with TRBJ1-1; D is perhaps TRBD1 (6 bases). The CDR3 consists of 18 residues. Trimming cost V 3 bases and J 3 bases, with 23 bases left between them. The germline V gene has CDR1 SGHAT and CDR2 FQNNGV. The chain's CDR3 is CASSLYQGKRLGYTEAFF. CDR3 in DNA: TGTGCCAGCAGCTTGTACCAGGGGAAGAGATTAGGATACACTGAAGCTTTCTTT.

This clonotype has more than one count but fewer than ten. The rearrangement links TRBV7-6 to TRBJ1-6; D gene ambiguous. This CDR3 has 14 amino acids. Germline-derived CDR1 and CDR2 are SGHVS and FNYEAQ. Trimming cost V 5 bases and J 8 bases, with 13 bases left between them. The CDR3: CASSAGGSHSPLHF. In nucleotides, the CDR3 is TGTGCCAGCAGCGCGGGCGGCAGCCATTCACCCCTCCACTTT.

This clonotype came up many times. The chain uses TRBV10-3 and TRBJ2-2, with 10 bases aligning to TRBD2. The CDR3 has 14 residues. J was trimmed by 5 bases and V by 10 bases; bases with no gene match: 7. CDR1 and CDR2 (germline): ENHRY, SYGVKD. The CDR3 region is CATLTSGLTGELFF. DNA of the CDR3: TGTGCCACCTTGACTAGCGGGCTTACCGGGGAGCTGTTTTTT.

The CDR3 DNA reads as TGTGCCAGCAGCCCGAGGGGGGGGTTTGGCTACACCTTC. Its protein is CASSPRGGFGYTF. The chain recombines TRBV9 with TRBJ1-2; the D gene is possibly TRBD1 (6 bases). Germline V lookup: CDR1 SGDLS, CDR2 YYNGEE. The CDR3 has 13 residues. V was shortened by 4 bases and J by 7 bases, with 14 bases between the two germline ends.

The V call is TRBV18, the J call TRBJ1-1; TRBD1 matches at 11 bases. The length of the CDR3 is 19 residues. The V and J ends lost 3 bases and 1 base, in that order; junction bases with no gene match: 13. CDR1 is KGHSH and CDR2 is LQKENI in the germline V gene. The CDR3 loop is CASSPTPLDRGLKNTEAFF. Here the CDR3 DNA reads TGTGCCAGCTCACCGACCCCGTTGGACAGGGGGCTAAAGAACACTGAAGCTTTCTTT.